Presented here are 21 T cell receptor beta chains from one specimen sequenced in a study of T cells in Graves' hyperthyroidism and ophthalmopathy. Amplified TCR beta CDR3 regions derived from RNA transcripts. Primed by the HTBI set, a first-round RT-PCR was run on the TCR CDR3. TCRdb re-called the multiplex PCR reads through MiXCR, storing one row per CDR3 protein. Among around 690,000 distinct CDR3 sequences listed, under 25% were seen once. The sequenced sample was blood. These receptors were taken from a young man with Graves' ophthalmopathy.

The rearrangement links TRBV18 to TRBJ1-1; possible D gene TRBD1, 5 bases. CDR3 length: 13 residues. The germline V gene has CDR1 KGHSH and CDR2 LQKENI. V lost 3 bases, J lost 5 bases, and 10 bases lay in between. CDR3 bases: TGTGCCAGCTCACCGGGACCACAAACTGAAGCTTTCTTT. Its protein product is CASSPGPQTEAFF.

This chain joins TRBV27 and TRBJ2-5; 12 bases fit TRBD2. CDR3 length equals 15 residues. Germline V gene data show CDR1 as MNHEY and CDR2 as SMNVEV (reference sequence). V shed 5 bases and J 3 bases; nucleotides not matched to a gene: 4. In DNA, the CDR3 is TGTGCCAGCAGTCAACTAGCGGGAGGAGAAGAGACCCAGTACTTC. Protein: CASSQLAGGEETQYF.

Only one count was recorded for this clonotype. V gene TRBV9 combines with J gene TRBJ2-2; D perhaps matches TRBD2 (6 bases). The V end lost 3 bases, the J end lost 7 bases, and 13 bases lay between the germline ends. Per germline, CDR1 SGDLS and CDR2 YYNGEE. The CDR3 loop spans 14 amino acids. The CDR3 region is CASSAPVGGGELFF. CDR3 nucleotide sequence: TGTGCCAGCAGCGCCCCGGTCGGGGGCGGGGAGCTGTTTTTT.

This chain links TRBV19 with TRBJ2-4; the D gene is possibly TRBD2 (6 bases). This CDR3 spans 14 amino acids. V lost 2 bases and J lost 8, with 13 bases in between. From germline, CDR1 is LNHDA and CDR2 SQIVND (reference sequence). CDR3 DNA sequence: TGTGCCAGTAGTATACGGCTAGCGAAAGACATTCAGTACTTC. This sequence encodes CASSIRLAKDIQYF.

CDR3 sequence (DNA): TGTGCCACCAGCATTGACAGAAACAGCAATCAGCCCCAGCATTTT. Protein product: CATSIDRNSNQPQHF. The V call is TRBV15, the J call TRBJ1-5, with a possible D match to TRBD1 (5 bases). V gave up 4 bases and J gave up 1 base, with 11 bases separating them. Germline CDR1 LNHNV, CDR2 YYDKDF (reference sequence). CDR3 length equals 15 residues.

The chain recombines TRBV29-1 with TRBJ1-2; no reliable D call. The CDR3 extends over 11 amino acids. The germline V and J ends were trimmed by 3 bases and 9 bases, with 11 bases remaining between them. Germline-derived CDR1 and CDR2 are SQVTM and ANQGSEA. The CDR3 DNA sequence: TGCAGCGTTGAGAAAACAGACCGCTACACCTTC. Translation: CSVEKTDRYTF.

The V gene is TRBV7-9, the J gene TRBJ2-5; TRBD1 matches at 8 bases. Germline values: CDR1 SEHNR, CDR2 FQNEAQ (reference sequence). V dropped 4 bases and J dropped 5; count of bases not matched to a gene: 15. This CDR3 has 17 amino acids. The DNA for the CDR3 is TGTGCCAGCAGCTCCCCAGGTTGGGACAGGAGAGGGGAGACCCAGTACTTC. Its translation is CASSSPGWDRRGETQYF.

This clonotype was recorded many times. The chain employs TRBV3-1 and TRBJ1-2, with a tentative D call TRBD1 (5 bases). CDR3 length equals 13 residues. Trimming left V 4 bases short and J 2 bases short, with 8 bases between. Looked up from germline, CDR1 is LGHDT and CDR2 is YNNKEL (reference sequence). The CDR3 DNA reads as TGTGCCAGCAGCCCCAGGGAGAACTATGGCTACACCTTC. Its protein is CASSPRENYGYTF.

The rearrangement joins TRBV6-1 to TRBJ1-5; D remains unclear. The V end was cut by 2 bases, the J end by 4 bases, with 6 bases between. The CDR3 loop spans 13 amino acids. Germline V CDR1 and CDR2: MNHNS, SASEGT. The CDR3, as DNA: TGTGCCAGCAGTGAACAGGCTAATCAGCCCCAGCATTTT. Encoded protein: CASSEQANQPQHF.

This clonotype turned up a few times. This chain links TRBV30 with TRBJ1-2; no clear D. V shed 0 bases and J shed 2 bases, with 7 bases lying between them. The CDR3 sequence is 13 residues long. Germline V gene data show CDR1 as GTSNPN and CDR2 as SVGIG (reference sequence). CDR3 DNA sequence: TGTGCCTGGAGTGTACACGTCAACTATGGCTACACCTTC. Its protein is CAWSVHVNYGYTF.

This clonotype was seen a handful of times. This chain connects TRBV29-1 to TRBJ1-1; 9 bases are shared with TRBD1. Germline trimming cut 6 bases from V and 1 base from J; bases unmatched to any gene: 12. This CDR3 has 16 residues. Germline values: CDR1 SQVTM, CDR2 ANQGSEA. The DNA of the CDR3 is TGCAGCGTACCCGACATACAGGGGGCCGGGAACACTGAAGCTTTCTTT. Amino acids: CSVPDIQGAGNTEAFF. Based on the CDR3 plus reference TRBV29-1 and TRBJ1-1, the full variable domain is SAVISQKPSRDICQRGTSLTIQCQVDSQVTMMFWYRQQPGQSLTLIATANQGSEATYESGFVIDKFPISRPNLTFSTLTVSNMSPEDSSIYLCSVPDIQGAGNTEAFFGQGTRLTVV.

This clonotype was picked up many times. The chain combines TRBV7-2 with TRBJ2-2, with TRBD1 matching 8 bases. Germline CDR1 reads SGHTA; CDR2 reads FQGNSA. The CDR3 spans 22 residues. The V segment lost 1 base and the J segment 5 bases; nucleotides outside the gene matches: 24. The CDR3 here is CASSLVGGRDRHTGARTGELFF. For the CDR3, the DNA is TGTGCCAGCAGCTTAGTTGGAGGCCGGGACAGGCACACGGGAGCGCGGACCGGGGAGCTGTTTTTT.

This clonotype was picked up one time. V is TRBV28 and J is TRBJ1-5, with a tentative D call TRBD1 (5 bases). The V end was cut by 1 base, the J end by 1 base, with 14 bases between. The CDR3 consists of 17 residues. Germline V gene sequence: CDR1 MDHEN, CDR2 SYDVKM. The DNA of the CDR3 is TGTGCCAGCAGTTTATTTCGGGGGAGGAGAAGCAATCAGCCCCAGCATTTT. Amino acid sequence: CASSLFRGRRSNQPQHF.

This clonotype was counted at least ten times. The CDR3 reads CASSSGTGEFYNEQFF. DNA for the CDR3: TGTGCCAGCAGCTCCGGGACAGGAGAATTCTACAATGAGCAGTTCTTC. The chain has TRBV11-2 and TRBJ2-1; 8 bases fit TRBD1. Trimming removed 4 bases from V and 3 bases from J; junction bases left unmatched: 8. The CDR3 covers 16 residues. The germline CDR1 and CDR2 sequences are SGHAT and FQNNGV. The variable domain in full, completed from reference TRBV11-2 and TRBJ2-1, reads EAGVAQSPRYKIIEKRQSVAFWCNPISGHATLYWYQQILGQGPKLLIQFQNNGVVDDSQLPKDRFSAERLKGVDSTLKIQPAKLEDSAVYLCASSSGTGEFYNEQFFGPGTRLTVL.

This clonotype has a count of ten or more. This sequence joins TRBV28 and TRBJ1-3; perhaps TRBD1 as D (5 bases). The CDR3 length is 15 residues. Trimming pared 7 bases from V and 4 bases from J, leaving 17 bases between. CDR1 is MDHEN, CDR2 SYDVKM, per germline. CDR3: CASTLIQGDGNTIYF. The CDR3 region has the DNA TGTGCCAGCACCCTAATCCAAGGGGACGGAAACACCATATATTTT. The whole variable domain, remainder taken from reference TRBV28 and TRBJ1-3, is DVKVTQSSRYLVKRTGEKVFLECVQDMDHENMFWYRQDPGLGLRLIYFSYDVKMKEKGDIPEGYSVSREKKERFSLILESASTNQTSMYLCASTLIQGDGNTIYFGEGSWLTVV.

This clonotype occurred a few times. The V gene is TRBV20-1, the J gene TRBJ2-3, with TRBD1 matching 7 bases. The junction had 9 bases not matched to a gene; V was cut back by 3 bases and J by 6 bases. Looked up from germline, CDR1 is DFQATT and CDR2 is SNEGSKA (reference sequence). The CDR3 covers 14 residues. The CDR3 protein is CSASGTDSSDTQYF. In nucleotides, the CDR3 is TGCAGTGCTAGCGGGACAGACTCATCGGATACGCAGTATTTT.

The chain links TRBV28 to TRBJ2-1, with D perhaps matching TRBD1 (5 bases). Between the trimmed V and J ends, which lost 1 base and 0 bases, there was a span of 13 bases. The CDR3 is 17 amino acids. The germline V gene encodes CDR1 MDHEN and CDR2 SYDVKM. The CDR3 nucleotides are TGTGCCAGCAGTTTATCCGGCAGGGCGAGCTCCTACAATGAGCAGTTCTTC. It specifies CASSLSGRASSYNEQFF.

The chain uses TRBV5-1 and TRBJ2-7; the D gene is possibly TRBD2 (6 bases). CDR1 SGHRS and CDR2 YFSETQ come from the germline V gene. The CDR3 has 15 residues. V was trimmed by 0 bases and J by 3 bases, leaving 13 bases between them. CDR3: CASSLEGDSIYEQYF. CDR3 bases: TGCGCCAGCAGCTTGGAAGGGGACTCGATCTACGAGCAGTACTTC.

V gene TRBV5-1 combines with J gene TRBJ1-5; no clear D gene. Per germline, CDR1 SGHRS and CDR2 YFSETQ. This CDR3 region has 13 residues. The V end lost 3 bases, the J end lost 6 bases, and 10 bases lay between the germline ends. The CDR3 DNA reads TGCGCCAGCAGCTCGGGGATAGGTCAGCCCCAGCATTTT. Its translation: CASSSGIGQPQHF.

This clonotype showed up just once. A much bigger clone sits one base away, suggesting this may be a read error. The gene calls are TRBV6-2 or TRBV6-3 and TRBJ1-1; D perhaps matches TRBD1 (5 bases). The CDR3 contains 13 residues. The ends were cut back, 5 bases at V and 6 bases at J, with 13 bases in the middle. CDR1 is MNHEY and CDR2 is SVGEGT in the germline V gene. CDR3 in amino acids: CASSRGTNAEAFF. Here the CDR3 DNA reads TGTGCCAGCAGTAGGGGCACCAACGCTGAAGCTTTCTTT.

The genes are TRBV18 and TRBJ1-4; D possibly corresponds to TRBD1 (6 bases). V dropped 4 bases and J dropped 5 bases, with 14 bases sitting between them. Germline V gives CDR1 KGHSH, CDR2 LQKENI. The CDR3 covers 15 residues. The CDR3 region is CASSLRDTGNEKLFF. The DNA of the CDR3 is TGTGCCAGCTCACTCCGGGACACTGGGAATGAAAAACTGTTTTTT.